This T cell receptor beta chain was profiled in a study of cytomegalovirus exposure and HLA in healthy donors. This clone has only one observation. 60 Vbeta and 13 Jbeta primers were used in PCR. Some clones are missing from TCRdb's copy, which holds only in-frame ones; the method was immunoSEQ multiplex PCR. The sample comprises more than 100,000 clones, around nine tenths of which are singletons, and about 5% rests with the top ten. Germline-derived CDR1 and CDR2 are SGHRS and YFSETQ. The CDR3 has 16 residues. The trim removed 0 bases at V and 5 bases at J, leaving 5 bases unmatched. The receptor was isolated from a woman in her twenties or thirties in good health and CMV-seronegative. V is TRBV5-1 and J is TRBJ2-5; 12 bases agree with TRBD1. The sequenced sample was PBMCs. The CDR3 coding sequence is TGCGCCAGCAGCTTGGAAGGGACAGGGGGCTATGAGACCCAGTACTTC. Its translation is CASSLEGTGGYETQYF.